Below, 17 T cell receptor beta chains from the same sample are listed, as sequenced in a study of T cell responses to AZD1222 COVID-19 vaccine. TCRdb keeps only in-frame clones here, not all; method: immunoSEQ multiplex PCR. Found here are approximately 120,000 clones, 80% to 90% of them singletons; the top ten hold about 1.6%. Specimen: peripheral blood, collected on day 0 of AZD1222 vaccination. The receptors were gathered from an adult in good health.

J is TRBJ2-1 and V is TRBV7-9; 10 bases align to TRBD2. V was clipped by 0 bases and J by 7 bases; unmatched bases: 9. This CDR3 is 17 amino acids long. Germline V gene sequence: CDR1 SEHNR, CDR2 FQNEAQ (reference sequence). The CDR3 coding sequence is TGTGCCAGCAGCTTAGCGGTGTTGGGACTAGCGAGTAATGAGCAGTTCTTC. It translates to CASSLAVLGLASNEQFF.

The chain employs TRBV24-1 and TRBJ1-4; 8 bases map to TRBD1. Losses at the gene ends were 3 bases for V and 0 bases for J; bases not matched to a gene: 5. Germline lookup yields CDR1 KGHDR and CDR2 SFDVKD. The CDR3 consists of 17 residues. CDR3 nucleotide sequence: TGTGCCACCAGTGATCCACGGACAGGGCCAACTAATGAAAAACTGTTTTTT. This codes for CATSDPRTGPTNEKLFF.

This sequence joins TRBV5-5 and TRBJ2-7; tentatively, D is TRBD2 (6 bases). This CDR3 contains 15 residues. Trimming took off 3 bases at V and 2 bases at J, with 15 bases between the two ends. CDR1 is SGHKS and CDR2 is YYEKEE in the germline V gene (reference sequence). The CDR3 bases are TGTGCCAGCAGCTGGACCGGGACTCCGGCCTACGAGCAGTACTTC. Amino acid sequence: CASSWTGTPAYEQYF.

The chain is built from TRBV12-3 or TRBV12-4 and TRBJ2-5; no definite D call. CDR3 length: 11 amino acids. V lost 3 bases and J lost 2, with 1 base in between. The chain's CDR3 is CASSFQETQYF. The DNA for the CDR3 is TGTGCCAGCAGTTTTCAAGAGACCCAGTACTTC.

A word on this clone: Different DNA sequences within this sample yield the same CDR3. The chain employs TRBV3-1 (or the pseudogene TRBV3-2) and TRBJ2-3; no firm D call. CDR3 size: 13 residues. The germline V and J ends were trimmed by 1 base and 3 bases, with 5 bases remaining between them. Germline CDR1 and CDR2: LGHDT and YNNKEL (reference sequence). The CDR3, as DNA: TGTGCCAGCAGCCAAGGCGGTACAGATACGCAGTATTTT. Its protein is CASSQGGTDTQYF.

This chain connects TRBV7-2 to TRBJ2-7, with 11 bases matching TRBD2. CDR1 SGHTA and CDR2 FQGNSA come from the germline V gene. V lost 4 bases and J lost 2; bases outside the gene matches: 4. The CDR3 has 15 amino acids. In DNA form, the CDR3 reads TGTGCCAGCAGCTACACTAGCGGGAGACCCTACGAGCAGTACTTC. This translates into CASSYTSGRPYEQYF.

The chain links TRBV25-1 to TRBJ1-1; TRBD1 agrees at 7 bases. The CDR3 is 14 amino acids. Per germline, CDR1 MGHDK and CDR2 SYGVNS. The junction had 5 bases not matched to a gene; V was cut back by 3 bases and J by 4 bases. Here the CDR3 DNA reads TGTGCCAGCAGTGATGTGACAGGGAGCACTGAAGCTTTCTTT. It translates to CASSDVTGSTEAFF. Full variable domain (missing parts from reference TRBV25-1 and TRBJ1-1): EADIYQTPRYLVIGTGKKITLECSQTMGHDKMYWYQQDPGMELHLIHYSYGVNSTEKGDLSSESTVSRIRTEHFPLTLESARPSHTSQYLCASSDVTGSTEAFFGQGTRLTVV.

The chain has TRBV19 and TRBJ2-7; unclear D gene. Germline V gives CDR1 LNHDA, CDR2 SQIVND (reference sequence). The CDR3 sequence is 12 residues long. Trimming left V 7 bases short and J 3 bases short, with 10 bases between. CDR3 DNA sequence: TGTGCCAGTAAGAGTGGGAACTACGAGCAGTACTTC. Translating it yields CASKSGNYEQYF.

This chain joins TRBV5-5 and TRBJ2-7, with D hard to call. V was clipped by 2 bases and J by 4 bases, with 7 bases between them. The CDR3 covers 12 residues. Germline CDR1 reads SGHKS; CDR2 reads YYEKEE (reference sequence). The CDR3 bases are TGTGCCAGCAGCTTTTCCCAGTACGAGCAGTACTTC. Encoded protein: CASSFSQYEQYF.

The chain employs TRBV20-1 and TRBJ1-2; TRBD1 agrees at 8 bases. The V gene end was trimmed by 3 bases and the J gene end by 7 bases; junction bases not matched to a gene: 7. The germline CDR1 and CDR2 sequences are DFQATT and SNEGSKA (reference sequence). The CDR3 sequence is 13 residues long. CDR3 region: CSASGTGGSGYTF. In DNA, the CDR3 is TGCAGTGCTAGTGGCACAGGGGGATCTGGCTACACCTTC.

The chain has TRBV7-2 and TRBJ1-6, with D perhaps TRBD1 (5 bases). With 5 bases removed from V and 11 bases from J, the gap between germline ends came to 10 bases. There are 12 residues in the CDR3. Germline V lookup: CDR1 SGHTA, CDR2 FQGNSA. CDR3 nucleotide sequence: TGTGCCAGCAGCCCCAGGGTGGCACCCCTCCACTTT. It yields the protein CASSPRVAPLHF.

The rearrangement uses TRBV7-2 and TRBJ1-3; D is ambiguous. Trimming shortened V by 3 bases and J by 0 bases, and 3 bases separated the two germline ends. Per germline, CDR1 SGHTA and CDR2 FQGNSA. The CDR3 is 13 residues long. The CDR3 DNA reads TGTGCCAGCAGCTTGCCCTCTGGAAACACCATATATTTT. It specifies CASSLPSGNTIYF.

The chain has TRBV7-9 and TRBJ2-3; the match to TRBD2 covers 11 bases. Germline CDR1 is SEHNR and CDR2 is FQNEAQ (reference sequence). CDR3 length: 18 residues. V lost 5 bases and J lost 7; bases outside the gene matches: 17. For the CDR3, the DNA is TGTGCCAGCAGCCCCCCCCCGCATTATAGCGGGAGGGTTAATACGCAGTATTTT. Translation: CASSPPPHYSGRVNTQYF.

This clone was seen a few times. The DNA of the CDR3 is TGCGCCAGCAGCTTTGGGACAGGAGATGAAAAACTGTTTTTT. Its translation: CASSFGTGDEKLFF. The chain couples TRBV5-1 to TRBJ1-4; 8 positions match TRBD1. Germline-derived CDR1 and CDR2 are SGHRS and YFSETQ. This CDR3 is 14 amino acids long. With 2 bases clipped from V and 6 bases from J, the junction kept 3 bases outside the gene matches.

The chain couples TRBV28 to TRBJ2-5; D is unresolved. This CDR3 spans 14 amino acids. CDR1 and CDR2 (germline): MDHEN, SYDVKM. Trimming shortened V by 5 bases and J by 5 bases, and 15 bases separated the two germline ends. In nucleotides, the CDR3 is TGTGCCAGCAGTCCCCCGGCATGGACGGAGACCCAGTACTTC. Translating it yields CASSPPAWTETQYF.

V gene TRBV28 combines with J gene TRBJ2-1; D remains ambiguous. Trimming left V 7 bases short and J 7 bases short, with 20 bases between. CDR1 and CDR2 from the germline V gene are MDHEN and SYDVKM. The CDR3 consists of 15 residues. The CDR3 sequence: CASTPIKVVGNEQFF. CDR3 in DNA: TGTGCCAGCACCCCGATCAAAGTCGTAGGAAATGAGCAGTTCTTC.

The chain has TRBV7-9 and TRBJ2-3; TRBD1 is a possible D gene (6 bases). Germline-derived CDR1 and CDR2 are SEHNR and FQNEAQ (reference sequence). CDR3 size: 14 residues. The V gene lost 8 bases and the J gene lost 7 bases, with 19 bases spanning the gap. CDR3 in amino acids: CASGLIKQGYTQYF. As DNA, the CDR3 is TGTGCCAGCGGTCTAATTAAACAGGGTTATACGCAGTATTTT. Combining the CDR3 with reference TRBV7-9 and TRBJ2-3 gives the whole variable domain DTGVSQNPRHKITKRGQNVTFRCDPISEHNRLYWYRQTLGQGPEFLTYFQNEAQLEKSRLLSDRFSAERPKGSFSTLEIQRTEQGDSAMYLCASGLIKQGYTQYFGPGTRLTVL.